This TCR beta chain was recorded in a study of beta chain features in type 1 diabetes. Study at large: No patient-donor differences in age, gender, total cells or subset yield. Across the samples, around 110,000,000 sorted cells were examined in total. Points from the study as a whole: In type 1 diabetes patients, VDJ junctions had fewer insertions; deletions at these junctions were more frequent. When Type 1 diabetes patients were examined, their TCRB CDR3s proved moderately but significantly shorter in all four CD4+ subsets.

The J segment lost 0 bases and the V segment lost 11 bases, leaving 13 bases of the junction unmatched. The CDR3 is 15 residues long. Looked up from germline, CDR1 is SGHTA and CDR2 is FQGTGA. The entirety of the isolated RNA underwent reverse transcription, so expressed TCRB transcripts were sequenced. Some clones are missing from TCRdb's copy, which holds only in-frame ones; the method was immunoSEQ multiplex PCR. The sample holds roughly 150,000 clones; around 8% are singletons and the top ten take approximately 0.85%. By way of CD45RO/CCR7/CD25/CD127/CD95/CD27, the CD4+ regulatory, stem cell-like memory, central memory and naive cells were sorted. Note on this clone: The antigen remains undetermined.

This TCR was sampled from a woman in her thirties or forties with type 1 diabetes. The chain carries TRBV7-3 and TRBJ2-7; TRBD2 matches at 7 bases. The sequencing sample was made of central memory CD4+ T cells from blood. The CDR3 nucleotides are TGTGCCGGTCAGCCACTAGCGCATAGCTCCTACGAGCAGTACTTC. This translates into CAGQPLAHSSYEQYF.